Only a few counts were recorded for the clone carrying this T cell receptor (beta chain). Its antigen is unknown. The use of a sample-barcoded 5' primer and a J-beta primer mix characterized a second PCR of about 7 to 12 cycles. TCRdb processed the 5' RACE reads anew with MiXCR; each CDR3 protein has one entry. This sample carries some 1.5 million distinct CDR3 sequences, roughly 28% of them seen once, and the ten largest clones take less than 9.5%. The sample comes from a study of blood T cells in healthy people across ages. In the study overall: The capture of about one barcoded beta molecule per two T cells was achieved by template switching.

Findings of the study overall: Researchers judged that diversity estimates from one million T cells fell short of true values. Per million T cells, TCR beta diversity dropped roughly linearly as age increased.

The CDR3 is made up of 12 amino acids. Germline values: CDR1 SGDLS, CDR2 YYNGEE. Trimming pared 4 bases from V and 8 bases from J, leaving 10 bases between. The TCR sequence derives from a woman aged 25 to 45 in good health. Sequencing was carried out using blood. The V call is TRBV9, the J call TRBJ2-1; D ambiguous. CDR3 region: CASSQDRDEQFF. DNA of the CDR3: TGTGCCAGCAGCCAAGATCGAGATGAGCAGTTCTTC.